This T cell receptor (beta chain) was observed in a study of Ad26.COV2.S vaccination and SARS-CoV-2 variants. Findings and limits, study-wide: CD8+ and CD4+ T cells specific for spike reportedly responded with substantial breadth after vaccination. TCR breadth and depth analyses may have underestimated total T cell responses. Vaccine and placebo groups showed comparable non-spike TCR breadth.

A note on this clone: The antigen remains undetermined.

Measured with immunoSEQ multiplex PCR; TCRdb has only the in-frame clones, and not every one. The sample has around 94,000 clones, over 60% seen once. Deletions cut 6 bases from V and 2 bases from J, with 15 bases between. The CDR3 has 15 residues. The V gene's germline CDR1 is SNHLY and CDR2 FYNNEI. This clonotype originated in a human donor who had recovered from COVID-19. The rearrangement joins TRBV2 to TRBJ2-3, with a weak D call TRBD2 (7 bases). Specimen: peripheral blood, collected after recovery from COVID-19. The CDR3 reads CASRLGGANTDTQYF. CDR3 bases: TGTGCCAGCAGGCTTGGGGGGGCCAACACAGATACGCAGTATTTT.